The sample holds a few counts of the clone carrying this T cell receptor (beta chain). Trimming left V 4 bases short and J 6 bases short, with 17 bases between. The germline V gene has CDR1 SGHRS and CDR2 YFSETQ. This CDR3 comprises 15 residues. This sample is drawn from a study of T cells in Graves' hyperthyroidism and ophthalmopathy. The investigators amplified TCR beta CDR3 regions from RNA transcripts. The HTBI primer set drove a first-round RT-PCR of the TCR CDR3. TCRdb re-called the multiplex PCR reads through MiXCR, storing one row per CDR3 protein. Here the sample spans roughly 250,000 distinct CDR3 sequences, 14% to 15% being singletons.

The sample consisted of blood. The rearrangement joins TRBV5-1 to TRBJ2-1, with D uncertain. The receptor's source is a woman between 35 and 50 years old with Graves' hyperthyroidism that later progressed to Graves' ophthalmopathy. Here the CDR3 DNA reads TGCGCCAGCAGCCCTGGTAATTGGGCTCGCAATGAGCAGTTCTTC. Amino acids: CASSPGNWARNEQFF.